A selection of T cell receptor beta chains follows, all from one sample in a study of blood T cells in healthy people across ages. TCRdb passed the 5' RACE reads through MiXCR, listing each CDR3 protein once. Of roughly 1,300,000 distinct CDR3 sequences in the sample, around 55% were seen once. The sequenced sample was blood. Receptors originate from a man younger than 35 in good health. Each CDR3 is given with its conserved first and last residue. Each record gives: D gene, clone size, J gene, V gene, CDR3 DNA, CDR3 protein. A D gene is named only where the DNA matches it firmly. Size is stated for part of the rows, as once, few or many counts, or as a class when the clone is expanded.

D gene: -
clone size: -
J gene: TRBJ2-1
V gene: TRBV7-9
CDR3 DNA: TGTGCCCTTTGGTCCAATGAGCAGTTCTTC
CDR3 protein: CALWSNEQFF

D gene: TRBD2
clone size: few
J gene: TRBJ2-7
V gene: TRBV29-1
CDR3 DNA: TGCAGCGTGACCAAGGGACTAGCGTGGGAGCAGTACTTC
CDR3 protein: CSVTKGLAWEQYF

D gene: TRBD1
clone size: -
J gene: TRBJ2-3
V gene: TRBV13
CDR3 DNA: TGTGCCATCAGAGACAGGGGGCTTAGTACAGATACGCAGTATTTT
CDR3 protein: CAIRDRGLSTDTQYF

D gene: -
clone size: few
J gene: TRBJ2-1
V gene: TRBV12-3/TRBV12-4
CDR3 DNA: TGTGCCAGCAGTCCACGATATAAGGGCAATGAGCAGTTCTTC
CDR3 protein: CASSPRYKGNEQFF

D gene: TRBD2
clone size: -
J gene: TRBJ2-1
V gene: TRBV20-1
CDR3 DNA: TGCAGTGCAAAAGGGACTAGCTACAATGAGCAGTTCTTC
CDR3 protein: CSAKGTSYNEQFF

D gene: -
clone size: -
J gene: TRBJ1-2
V gene: TRBV11-2
CDR3 DNA: TGTGCCAGCAGCTTAGTTCCGGGTCTCTATGGCTACACCTTC
CDR3 protein: CASSLVPGLYGYTF

D gene: -
clone size: -
J gene: TRBJ2-5
V gene: TRBV7-9
CDR3 DNA: TGTGCCAGCAGCTGGGACTCCCCCGGGCAGTACTTC
CDR3 protein: CASSWDSPGQYF

D gene: -
clone size: -
J gene: TRBJ2-4
V gene: TRBV20-1
CDR3 DNA: TGCAGTGCTAGTGAGGAGTGGGGGCAGTACATTCAGTACTTC
CDR3 protein: CSASEEWGQYIQYF

D gene: -
clone size: -
J gene: TRBJ2-1
V gene: TRBV9
CDR3 DNA: TGTGCCAGCACCGCCCAAATGGGGATTGAGCAGTTCTTC
CDR3 protein: CASTAQMGIEQFF

D gene: TRBD1
clone size: -
J gene: TRBJ2-4
V gene: TRBV7-8
CDR3 DNA: TGTGCCAGCAGCCCGGGACAGGGGGCCGCGAAGTCCAAAAACATTCAGTACTTC
CDR3 protein: CASSPGQGAAKSKNIQYF

D gene: TRBD2
clone size: -
J gene: TRBJ2-1
V gene: TRBV12-3/TRBV12-4
CDR3 DNA: TGTGCCAGCAGTAAGGGACTAGCGGGTCATGAGCAGTTCTTC
CDR3 protein: CASSKGLAGHEQFF

D gene: TRBD2
clone size: -
J gene: TRBJ2-3
V gene: TRBV6-2/TRBV6-3
CDR3 DNA: TGTGCCAGCAGTTACTCCGGGCGGGGGGACTCAGATACGCAGTATTTT
CDR3 protein: CASSYSGRGDSDTQYF